This T cell receptor beta chain was captured by sequencing in a study of T-cell reconstitution after alpha-beta-depleted transplantation in children. Findings and caveats of the study: In some patients, recipient T cells and intrathymic progenitors surviving conditioning explained high day-60 diversity. About two months after transplant, alpha-beta T cells reportedly came from several hundred expanded graft clones. Once a year had passed after transplant, T-cell counts and diversity came mostly from newly produced T cells.

This clonotype was picked up many times. The antigen is not known. The CDR3 totals 14 residues. The germline CDR1 and CDR2 sequences are LGHNA and YSLEER. V lost 4 bases, J lost 1 base, and 9 bases lay in between. Unique molecular identifiers were incorporated during preparation of the TCRbeta library. TCRdb reprocessed the PCR reads via MiXCR and lists one record per CDR3 protein. The table lists approximately 350,000 distinct CDR3 sequences, under 20% of them singletons. The chain has TRBV4-3 and TRBJ2-3, with D maybe TRBD2 (5 bases). This clonotype originated in a male patient aged 2-15 years who had a stem cell transplant for acute lymphoblastic leukemia, so the T cells may come from the graft donor. The sequences come from PBMCs, mostly from graft donor cells, collected 360 days after TCRalphabeta/CD19-depleted stem cell transplant. CDR3 nucleotides: TGCGCCAGCAGCCTCGCGGAGGGCACAGATACGCAGTATTTT. It specifies CASSLAEGTDTQYF.